This entry lists 4 T cell receptor beta chains sequenced from one sample in a study of early T cells in non-severe SARS-CoV-2 infection. Using its own MiXCR run on the 5' RACE reads, TCRdb lists one record per CDR3 protein. In the table there are 57,000 or so distinct CDR3 sequences, 12% of which are singletons. The specimen comprised whole blood, sampled at baseline. The receptors were sampled from an adult who was a healthcare worker with PCR-confirmed SARS-CoV-2 infection or an uninfected control (not recorded which). The donor label of this sample is uncertain.

J is TRBJ2-3 and V is TRBV29-1; 10 nucleotides line up with TRBD1. CDR3 length: 18 amino acids. V was pared by 2 bases and J by 0 bases, with 11 bases of the junction left unmatched. CDR1 SQVTM and CDR2 ANQGSEA come from the germline V gene. The CDR3 region has the DNA TGCAGCGTTGAACTAGGGACAGGGGCGATCAAGAGCACAGATACGCAGTATTTT. Amino acid sequence: CSVELGTGAIKSTDTQYF.

The table lists this clonotype with a few counts. CDR3 in amino acids: CASSRDRDSGNTIYF. As DNA, the CDR3 is TGTGCCAGCAGCAGGGACCGAGACTCTGGAAACACCATATATTTT. The V and J genes are TRBV7-9 and TRBJ1-3; D perhaps matches TRBD1 (5 bases). This CDR3 comprises 15 residues. The V end lost 5 bases, the J end lost 0 bases, and 11 bases lay between the germline ends. Looked up from germline, CDR1 is SEHNR and CDR2 is FQNEAQ (reference sequence).

This clonotype has more than one count but fewer than ten. This rearrangement joins TRBV12-3 or TRBV12-4 to TRBJ1-1; possible D gene TRBD1, 5 bases. The CDR3 spans 16 residues. V lost 7 bases to trimming and J lost 0 bases, with 18 bases between them. The CDR3 nucleotides are TGTGCCAGCACTAAAAATCAGGGATTCATGAACACTGAAGCTTTCTTT. Translating gives CASTKNQGFMNTEAFF.

Ten or more counts support this clonotype. This chain connects TRBV7-9 to TRBJ1-1, with unresolved D. Germline CDR1 SEHNR, CDR2 FQNEAQ (reference sequence). The length of the CDR3 is 11 residues. V was cut by 6 bases and J by 7 bases, with 9 bases left in between. In nucleotides, the CDR3 is TGTGCCAGCAGATGGTATGGTGAAGCTTTCTTT. This codes for CASRWYGEAFF.